This TCR beta chain appears in the sequencing data of a study of T cell responses to AZD1222 COVID-19 vaccine. CDR1 is SGHVS and CDR2 is FNYEAQ in the germline V gene. The V and J ends lost 5 bases and 5 bases respectively, with 13 bases between them. This CDR3 spans 15 amino acids. Study outcomes and limitations: Clonal diversity may have been underestimated in mostly white British donors. None of the repertoires were sampled until the peak T cell response had passed.

Profiled with immunoSEQ multiplex PCR; TCRdb holds only in-frame clones, not every one. Of roughly 180,000 clones in the sample, 80% to 90% were seen once. On this clone itself: The target antigen is unknown.

This clonotype originated in an adult in good health. V and J are TRBV7-6 and TRBJ1-6; perhaps TRBD1 as D (6 bases). The sequenced sample was peripheral blood, obtained on day 0 of AZD1222 vaccination. The CDR3 DNA reads as TGTGCCAGCAGCAATCACAGGGTAGATAATTCACCCCTCCACTTT. Translated, it gives CASSNHRVDNSPLHF.